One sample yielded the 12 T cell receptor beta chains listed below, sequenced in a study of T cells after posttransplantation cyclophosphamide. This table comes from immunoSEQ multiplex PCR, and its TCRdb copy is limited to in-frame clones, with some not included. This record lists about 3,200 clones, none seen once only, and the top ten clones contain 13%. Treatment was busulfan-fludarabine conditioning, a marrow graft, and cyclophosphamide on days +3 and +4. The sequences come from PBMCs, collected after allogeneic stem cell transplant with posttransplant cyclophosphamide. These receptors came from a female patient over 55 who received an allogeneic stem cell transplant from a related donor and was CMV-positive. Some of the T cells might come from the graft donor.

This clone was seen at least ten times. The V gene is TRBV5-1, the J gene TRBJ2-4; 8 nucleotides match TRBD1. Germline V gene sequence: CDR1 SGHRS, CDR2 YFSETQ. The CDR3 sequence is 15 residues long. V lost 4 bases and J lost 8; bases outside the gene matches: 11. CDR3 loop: CASSVLVAGGDIQYF. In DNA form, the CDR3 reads TGCGCCAGCAGCGTTTTAGTGGCAGGGGGCGACATTCAGTACTTC. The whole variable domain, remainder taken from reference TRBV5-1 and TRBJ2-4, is KAGVTQTPRYLIKTRGQQVTLSCSPISGHRSVSWYQQTPGQGLQFLFEYFSETQRNKGNFPGRFSGRQFSNSRSEMNVSTLELGDSALYLCASSVLVAGGDIQYFGAGTRLSVL.

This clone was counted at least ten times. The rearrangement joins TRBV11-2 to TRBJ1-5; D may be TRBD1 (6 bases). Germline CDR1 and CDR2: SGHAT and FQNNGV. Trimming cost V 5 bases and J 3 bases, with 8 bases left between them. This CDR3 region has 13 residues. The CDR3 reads CASSQGNNQPQHF. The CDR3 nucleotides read TGTGCCAGCAGCCAGGGGAACAATCAGCCCCAGCATTTT. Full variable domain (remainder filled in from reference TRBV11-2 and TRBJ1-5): EAGVAQSPRYKIIEKRQSVAFWCNPISGHATLYWYQQILGQGPKLLIQFQNNGVVDDSQLPKDRFSAERLKGVDSTLKIQPAKLEDSAVYLCASSQGNNQPQHFGDGTRLSIL.

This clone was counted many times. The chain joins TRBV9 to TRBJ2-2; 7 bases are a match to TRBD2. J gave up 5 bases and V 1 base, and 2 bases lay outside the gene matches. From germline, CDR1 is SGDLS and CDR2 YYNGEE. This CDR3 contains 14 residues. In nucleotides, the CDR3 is TGTGCCAGCAGCGTACAGGGAGGGACCGGGGAGCTGTTTTTT. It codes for CASSVQGGTGELFF.

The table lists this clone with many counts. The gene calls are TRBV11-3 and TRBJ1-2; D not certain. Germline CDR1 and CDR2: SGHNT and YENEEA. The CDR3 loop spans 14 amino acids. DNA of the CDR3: TGTGCAAGTCGCTTCCGAAAGCTCGGTCGAGGCTACACCTTC. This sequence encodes CASRFRKLGRGYTF. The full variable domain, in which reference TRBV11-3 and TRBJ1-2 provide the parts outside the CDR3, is EAGVVQSPRYKIIEKKQPVAFWCNPISGHNTLYWYLQNLGQGPELLIRYENEEAVDDSQLPKDRFSAERLKGVDSTLKIQPAELGDSAVYLCASRFRKLGRGYTFGSGTRLTVV.

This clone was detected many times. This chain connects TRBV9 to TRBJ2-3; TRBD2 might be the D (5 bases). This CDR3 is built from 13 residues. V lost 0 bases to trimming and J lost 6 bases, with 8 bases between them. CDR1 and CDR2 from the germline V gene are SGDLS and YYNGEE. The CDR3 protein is CASSVGTGDTQYF. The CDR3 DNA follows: TGTGCCAGCAGCGTAGGGACGGGGGATACGCAGTATTTT.

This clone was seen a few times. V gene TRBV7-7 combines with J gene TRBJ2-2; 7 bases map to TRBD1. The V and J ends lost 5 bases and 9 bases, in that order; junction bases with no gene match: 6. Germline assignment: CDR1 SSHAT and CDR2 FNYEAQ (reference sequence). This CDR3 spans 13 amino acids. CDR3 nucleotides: TGTGCCAGCAGCGTCAACAGGGGAAGGGAGCTGTTTTTT. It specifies CASSVNRGRELFF. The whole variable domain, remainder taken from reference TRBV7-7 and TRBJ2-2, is GAGVSQSPRYKVTKRGQDVTLRCDPISSHATLYWYQQALGQGPEFLTYFNYEAQPDKSGLPSDRFSAERPEGSISTLTIQRTEQRDSAMYRCASSVNRGRELFFGEGSRLTVL.

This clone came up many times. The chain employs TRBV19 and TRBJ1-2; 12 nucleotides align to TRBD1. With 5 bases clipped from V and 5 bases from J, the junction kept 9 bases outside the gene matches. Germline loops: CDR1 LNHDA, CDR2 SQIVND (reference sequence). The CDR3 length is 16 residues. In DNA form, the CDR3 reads TGTGCCAGTAGTCCGGGGACAGGGGGCGGACAGTATGGCTACACCTTC. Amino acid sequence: CASSPGTGGGQYGYTF.

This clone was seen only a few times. CDR3 sequence (DNA): TGTGCCAGCACTTTGGCCCGTGGCCAGGAGAACACCGGGGAGCTGTTTTTT. Translation gives CASTLARGQENTGELFF. The chain employs TRBV6-2 or TRBV6-3 and TRBJ2-2, with D uncertain. The germline CDR1 and CDR2 sequences are MNHEY and SVGEGT. The germline V and J ends were trimmed by 7 bases and 1 base, with 19 bases remaining between them. The CDR3 is made up of 17 amino acids.

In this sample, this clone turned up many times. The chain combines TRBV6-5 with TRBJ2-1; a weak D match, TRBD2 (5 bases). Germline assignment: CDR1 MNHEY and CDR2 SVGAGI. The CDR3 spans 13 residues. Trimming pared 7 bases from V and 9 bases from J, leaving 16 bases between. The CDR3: CASTSLGRGEQFF. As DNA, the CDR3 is TGTGCCAGCACGAGTCTAGGCCGGGGTGAGCAGTTCTTC.

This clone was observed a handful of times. The CDR3 here is CASSSTGTNGMPGELFF. CDR3 sequence (DNA): TGCGCCAGCAGCTCAACCGGGACAAATGGTATGCCCGGGGAGCTGTTTTTT. This rearrangement joins TRBV5-1 to TRBJ2-2; TRBD1 is a possible D gene (6 bases). Trimming cost V 3 bases and J 6 bases, with 21 bases left between them. From germline, CDR1 is SGHRS and CDR2 YFSETQ. The CDR3 consists of 17 residues. Full variable domain (outside the CDR3, taken from reference TRBV5-1 and TRBJ2-2): KAGVTQTPRYLIKTRGQQVTLSCSPISGHRSVSWYQQTPGQGLQFLFEYFSETQRNKGNFPGRFSGRQFSNSRSEMNVSTLELGDSALYLCASSSTGTNGMPGELFFGEGSRLTVL.

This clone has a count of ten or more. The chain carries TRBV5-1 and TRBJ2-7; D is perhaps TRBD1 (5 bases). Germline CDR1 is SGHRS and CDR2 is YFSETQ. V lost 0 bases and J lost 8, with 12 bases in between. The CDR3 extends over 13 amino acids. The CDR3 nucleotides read TGCGCCAGCAGCTTGGATGGGGCCCCGAAGCAGTACTTC. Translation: CASSLDGAPKQYF. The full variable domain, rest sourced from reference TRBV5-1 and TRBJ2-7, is KAGVTQTPRYLIKTRGQQVTLSCSPISGHRSVSWYQQTPGQGLQFLFEYFSETQRNKGNFPGRFSGRQFSNSRSEMNVSTLELGDSALYLCASSLDGAPKQYFGPGTRLTVT.

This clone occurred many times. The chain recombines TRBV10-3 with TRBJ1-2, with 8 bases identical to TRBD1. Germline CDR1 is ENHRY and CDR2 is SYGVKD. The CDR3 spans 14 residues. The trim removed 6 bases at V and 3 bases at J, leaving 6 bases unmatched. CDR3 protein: CAIRLGQGDYGYTF. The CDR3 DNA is TGTGCCATCAGATTAGGACAGGGAGACTATGGCTACACCTTC.